This entry describes one T cell receptor beta chain. At one end, the junction sequence differs from germline, possibly due to a read error. These data originate in a study of early T cells in non-severe SARS-CoV-2 infection. As for the study in general: Chains from this unsorted whole-blood bulk RNA could not be paired.

The CDR3 has 16 amino acids. The germline V gene encodes CDR1 SGHTA and CDR2 FQGNSA. Unique molecular identifiers tagged individual cDNA molecules. MiXCR, applied by TCRdb to the 5' RACE reads, yields one record per CDR3 protein. Among roughly 110,000 distinct CDR3 sequences listed, 11% were seen once. Sequenced input: whole blood. The receptor was isolated from an adult who was a healthcare worker with PCR-confirmed SARS-CoV-2 infection or an uninfected control (not recorded which). The chain employs TRBV7-2 and TRBJ2-5; 7 nucleotides agree with TRBD2. CDR3 loop: CASSGEGGGSVETQYF. The CDR3 bases are TGTGCTAGCAGCGGCGAGGGTGGCGGGAGCGTGGAGACCCAGTACTTC.